This TCR beta chain was recovered during a study of Graves' ophthalmopathy and Graves' hyperthyroidism. The sample holds many counts of this clonotype. The TCR beta CDR3 regions underwent amplification from RNA transcripts. HTBI primers were employed in first-round RT-PCR, then a second-round multiplex PCR followed. TCRdb re-analysed the multiplex PCR reads in MiXCR, keeping a single row per CDR3 protein. The table lists under 400,000 distinct CDR3 sequences, roughly 15% of them singletons. This sequence originates from an adult man with Graves' ophthalmopathy. The sample taken for sequencing was peripheral blood.

CDR3 residues: CSASDRAAAFF. The DNA for the CDR3 is TGCAGCGCCTCGGACAGGGCGGCAGCTTTCTTT. The chain combines TRBV29-1 with TRBJ1-1; 8 positions match TRBD1. V shed 7 bases, J shed 10 bases, and the junction held 8 bases outside the gene matches. The CDR3 runs 11 residues. Per germline, CDR1 SQVTM and CDR2 ANQGSEA.